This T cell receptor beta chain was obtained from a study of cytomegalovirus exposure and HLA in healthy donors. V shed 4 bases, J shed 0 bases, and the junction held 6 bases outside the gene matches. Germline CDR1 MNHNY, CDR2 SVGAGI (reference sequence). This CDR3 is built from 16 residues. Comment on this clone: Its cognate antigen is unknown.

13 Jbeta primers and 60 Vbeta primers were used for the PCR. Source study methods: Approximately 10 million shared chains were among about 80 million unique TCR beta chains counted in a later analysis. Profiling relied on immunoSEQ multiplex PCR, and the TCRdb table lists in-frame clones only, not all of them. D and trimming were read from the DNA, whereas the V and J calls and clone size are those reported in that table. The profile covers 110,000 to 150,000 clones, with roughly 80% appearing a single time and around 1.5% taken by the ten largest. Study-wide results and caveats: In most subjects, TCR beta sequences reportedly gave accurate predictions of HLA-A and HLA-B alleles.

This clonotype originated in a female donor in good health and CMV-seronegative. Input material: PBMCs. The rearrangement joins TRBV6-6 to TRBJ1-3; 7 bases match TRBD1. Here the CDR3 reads CASSFTGDGSGNTIYF. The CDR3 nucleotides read TGTGCCAGCAGTTTTACAGGGGATGGCTCTGGAAACACCATATATTTT.